This T cell receptor beta chain was observed in a study of metastatic and nonmetastatic thyroid tumors. TCRdb reanalyzed the PCR reads with MiXCR. Seen here are around 31,000 clones, 20% to 25% observed once, and the top ten hold 2.5% to 3.5%. V was pared by 0 bases and J by 8 bases, with 10 bases of the junction left unmatched. Germline V lookup: CDR1 SGHAT, CDR2 FQNNGV. The CDR3 totals 16 residues. All patients were treatment-naive before thyroid surgery. The rearrangement links TRBV11-2 to TRBJ1-2; TRBD1 aligns across 9 bases. The receptor was isolated from a male donor with papillary thyroid cancer or a benign thyroid nodule (not recorded which). Some clones in this sample may be carry-over from other donors' samples. Input material: tumor tissue. This CDR3 is CASSLEPGQGTAGYTF. The CDR3 DNA reads as TGTGCCAGCAGCTTAGAGCCCGGACAGGGGACGGCGGGCTACACCTTC.